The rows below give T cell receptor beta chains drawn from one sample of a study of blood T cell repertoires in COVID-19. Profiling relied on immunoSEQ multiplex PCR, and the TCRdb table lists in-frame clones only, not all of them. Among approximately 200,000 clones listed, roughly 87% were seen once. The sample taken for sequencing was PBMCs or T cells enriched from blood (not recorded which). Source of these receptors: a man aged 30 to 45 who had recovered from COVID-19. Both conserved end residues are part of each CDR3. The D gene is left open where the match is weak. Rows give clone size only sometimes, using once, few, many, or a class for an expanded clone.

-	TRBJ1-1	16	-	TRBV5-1	TGCGCCAGCAGCTTGGCTTCATCCGCTATGAACACTGAAGCTTTCTTT	CASSLASSAMNTEAFF
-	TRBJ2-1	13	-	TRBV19	TGTGCCAGTAGTCCTACCCCGGGTCTGGAGCAGTTCTTC	CASSPTPGLEQFF
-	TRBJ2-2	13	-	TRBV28	TGTGCCAGCACTGCAGGAAACACCGGGGAGCTGTTTTTT	CASTAGNTGELFF
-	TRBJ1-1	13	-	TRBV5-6	TGTGCCAGCAGCTGGAGGGGGGGCACTGAAGCTTTCTTT	CASSWRGGTEAFF
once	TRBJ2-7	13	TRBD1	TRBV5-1	TGCGCCAGCAGAGGACAGGGGGCCTACGAGCAGTACTTC	CASRGQGAYEQYF
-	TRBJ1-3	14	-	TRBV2	TGTGCCACGGACAAGACCGATACTAAAAACACCATATATTTT	CATDKTDTKNTIYF
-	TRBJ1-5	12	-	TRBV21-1	TGTGCCAGCAGCAAACGAGGTCAGCCCCAGCATTTT	CASSKRGQPQHF
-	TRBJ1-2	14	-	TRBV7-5	TGTGTCAGAAGCTGCCCGGGGTGTTCGAGGGGCTACACCTTC	CVRSCPGCSRGYTF
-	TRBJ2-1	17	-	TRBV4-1	TGCGCCAGCAGCCAAGGAGCCGTCAGGGGGGTAGGCAATGAGCAGTTCTTC	CASSQGAVRGVGNEQFF
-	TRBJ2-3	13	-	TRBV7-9	TGTGCCAGCAGCTTTCGGACATACGATACGCAGTATTTT	CASSFRTYDTQYF
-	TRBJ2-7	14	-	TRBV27	TGTGCCAGCAGTCTTAAAGTCGGGAGCCGGGAGCAGTACTTC	CASSLKVGSREQYF
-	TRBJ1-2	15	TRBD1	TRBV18	TGTGCCAGCTCACCACCGGGACAGGCTAACTATGGCTACACCTTC	CASSPPGQANYGYTF
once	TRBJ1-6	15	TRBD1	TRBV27	TGTGCCAGCAGTCCGGGACAGGGTTATAATTCACCCCTCCACTTT	CASSPGQGYNSPLHF
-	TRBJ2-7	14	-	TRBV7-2	TGTGCCAGCAAATCTAGCGCGATTTCCTACGAGCAGTACTTC	CASKSSAISYEQYF
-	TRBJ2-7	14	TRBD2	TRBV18	TGTGCCAGCTCACCACCTAGCGGGAGGTACGAGCAGTACTTC	CASSPPSGRYEQYF
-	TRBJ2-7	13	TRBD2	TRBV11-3	TGTGCCAGCAGCTTAGATACTAGCGGCGAGCAGTACTTC	CASSLDTSGEQYF
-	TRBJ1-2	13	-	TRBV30	TGTGCCTGGAGTACTGTCCCTAACTATGGCTACACCTTC	CAWSTVPNYGYTF
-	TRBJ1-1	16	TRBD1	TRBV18	TGTGCCAGCTCACCTGGGACAGGGGGCCCCAACACTGAAGCTTTCTTT	CASSPGTGGPNTEAFF
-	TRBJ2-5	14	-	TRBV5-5	TGTGCCAGCAGCTTCCTCTGGCGCGGGGAGACCCAGTACTTC	CASSFLWRGETQYF